This T cell receptor beta chain was sequenced in a study of blood T cells in healthy people across ages (dated by TCRdb to about 2015). Background on the whole study: Template switching captured roughly one uniquely barcoded TCR beta cDNA molecule per two T cells in model experiments. The study analyzed two additional independent replicas of 1 million unique cDNA reads from the same blood draw for two donors, one aged 18 to 29 and one aged 80 or older. Donors of different ages were randomly distributed across sequencing lanes to avoid experimental bias. The study measured age-related changes in TCR beta repertoire diversity using deep sequencing normalized with unique cDNA molecular identifiers. The donors were split into four age groups: young (average around 16 years), middle-aged (about 40), aged (roughly 60) and long-lived (about 82). Summary of the overall study and its limitations: The percentage of naive T cells measured by flow cytometry correlated strongly with observed TCR beta diversity. Compared with the aged group, the long-lived group had more naive CD4+ T cells, fewer expanded clones and increased TCR diversity, suggesting age selection. Because donor CMV infection status was unknown, age-related changes in expanded clonotypes were potentially confounded. Since profiling was done on bulk unsorted PBMCs, naive and antigen-experienced compartments could not be conclusively compared. Observed TCR beta diversity per million T cells fell roughly linearly with age, and a significant reduction was already apparent by age around 36. Estimates of total diversity from one million sequenced T cells were regarded as lower bounds and underestimates.

Systemically healthy Caucasian individuals from Russia, 35 to 50 in total and aged roughly 6 to 95 years, were included as donors. Around 10 milliliters of peripheral blood were collected from each donor into EDTA-treated Vacutainer tubes. Ficoll-Paque density-gradient centrifugation was used to isolate PBMCs, with at least 6.5 million per sample. Total RNA was extracted from PBMCs with Trizol reagent, with at least 5.5 micrograms obtained per sample. For every donor, flow cytometry on a PBMC aliquot measured the percentage of naive CD45RAhigh/CD27high T cells. Library preparation was by 5' RACE. The instrument given in TCRdb is Illumina HiSeq 2500. A second PCR of roughly 6 to 11 cycles was run with a J-beta primer mix and a sample-barcoded 5' primer. A unique molecular identifier was introduced onto each TCR beta cDNA molecule by a template-switch 5' adaptor carrying 12 random nucleotides. Each sample yielded at least 2.5 million CDR3-containing paired-end reads. First-strand cDNA was synthesized from all RNA with the Mint cDNA synthesis kit, primed by a TRBC-specific oligonucleotide. Following uracil-DNA glycosylase treatment, all cDNA underwent a first 18-cycle PCR with the universal primers M1SS and BC2_uni_R. Concerning the study's data processing: Normalization of each sample was performed by random selection of 1 million high-quality reads, each carrying a distinct molecular identifier. Instead of being binned into consensus sequences, reads that shared molecular identifiers were thrown out. MiTCR, with a Q25 quality threshold and the strictest error-elimination algorithm, was used for CDR3 identification, clonotype clustering and error correction. A nonparametric unseen species model with Euler transformation was used to estimate lower-bound total TCR beta diversity. The public reads were reanalyzed by TCRdb: fastp trimming at Q25, MiXCR alignment, in-frame beta chains only. Identical CDR3 proteins give one entry, which carries the most common genes and DNA. The V and J calls follow TCRdb's processing rather than the paper's. For this sample there are some 1.7 million distinct CDR3 sequences; 28% appear just once. The top ten hold about 8% of the sample.

A remark on this clonotype: Its recognized antigen is unknown. Base quality data are lacking; no much larger clone is found one base away.

Unmatched junction bases come to 8, with V trimmed by 5 bases and J by 8 bases. The CDR3 has 14 amino acids, counting the end cysteine and phenylalanine. Only the CDR3 region is kept as DNA, spanning 42 bases read in frame from base 1. The V and J segments used are TRBV12-3 or TRBV12-4 and TRBJ2-1, with 8 middle bases fitting TRBD2. The sample comprised blood. The source of this sequence is a woman in her 30s in good health. The nucleotides read TGTGCCAGCAGTCCGGGACTAGTCTCTGATGAGCAGTTCTTC. Its product reads: CASSPGLVSDEQFF.